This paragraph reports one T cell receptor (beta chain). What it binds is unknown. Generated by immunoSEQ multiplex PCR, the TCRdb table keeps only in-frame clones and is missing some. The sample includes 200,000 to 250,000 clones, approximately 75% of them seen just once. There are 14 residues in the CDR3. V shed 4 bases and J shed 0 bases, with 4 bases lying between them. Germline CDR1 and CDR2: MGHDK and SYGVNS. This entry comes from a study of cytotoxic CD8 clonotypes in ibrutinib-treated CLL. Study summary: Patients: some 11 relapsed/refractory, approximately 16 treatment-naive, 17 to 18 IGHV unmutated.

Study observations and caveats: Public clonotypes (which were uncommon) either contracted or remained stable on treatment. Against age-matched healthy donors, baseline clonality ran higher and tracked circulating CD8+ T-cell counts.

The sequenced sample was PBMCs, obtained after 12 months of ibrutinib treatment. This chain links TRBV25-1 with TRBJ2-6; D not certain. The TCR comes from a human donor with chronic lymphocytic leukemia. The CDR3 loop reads CASSADSGANVLTF. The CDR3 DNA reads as TGTGCCAGCAGTGCCGACTCTGGGGCCAACGTCCTGACTTTC.